This entry features one T cell receptor (beta chain) sequence. Its antigen is not known. The sample has other DNA sequences that encode this CDR3 too. The data are from a study of cytomegalovirus exposure and HLA in healthy donors. Points from the study as a whole: Among TCR beta chains, those listed as cytomegalovirus-associated numbered 164. Earlier analysis looked at TCR beta V segments, and most were productive about 87% or about 30% of the time. With later analysis, a missense DCLRE1C variant became linked to TCR beta V- and J-gene trimming. Reports credit the classifier with highly specific, highly sensitive diagnosis of cytomegalovirus status.

The germline CDR1 and CDR2 sequences are GTSNPN and SVGIG (reference sequence). The CDR3 totals 12 residues. V lost 5 bases and J 0 bases, leaving 8 bases between the germline ends. The PCR was carried out with 60 Vbeta primers and 13 Jbeta primers. Libraries were prepared by immunoSEQ multiplex PCR; TCRdb keeps only in-frame clonotypes and omits some of them. The table lists some 150,000 clones, 70% to 80% of them singletons. The sequence was obtained from a female donor in good health and CMV-seronegative. The sequencing input was PBMCs. The chain recombines TRBV30 with TRBJ2-7; D remains unclear. This chain's CDR3 is CAWDRSSYEQYF. The CDR3 DNA sequence: TGTGCCTGGGACCGGAGCTCCTACGAGCAGTACTTC.